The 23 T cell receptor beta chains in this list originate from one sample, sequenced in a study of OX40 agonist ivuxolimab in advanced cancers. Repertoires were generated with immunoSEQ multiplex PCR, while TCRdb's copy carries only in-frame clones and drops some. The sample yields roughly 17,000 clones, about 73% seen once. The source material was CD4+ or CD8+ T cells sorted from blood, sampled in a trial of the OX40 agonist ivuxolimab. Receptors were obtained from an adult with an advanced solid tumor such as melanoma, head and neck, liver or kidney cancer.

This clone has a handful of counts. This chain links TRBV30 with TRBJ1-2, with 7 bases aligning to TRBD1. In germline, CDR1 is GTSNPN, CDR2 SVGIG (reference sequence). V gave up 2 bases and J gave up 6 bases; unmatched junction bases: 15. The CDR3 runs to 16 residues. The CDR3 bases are TGTGCCTGGAGTCGTCCCGAGGGGGCCAAACCAAATGGCTACACCTTC. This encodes CAWSRPEGAKPNGYTF.

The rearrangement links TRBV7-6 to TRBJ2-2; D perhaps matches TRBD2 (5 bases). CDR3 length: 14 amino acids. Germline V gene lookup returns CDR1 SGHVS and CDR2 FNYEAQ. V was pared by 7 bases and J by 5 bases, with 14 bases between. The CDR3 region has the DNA TGTGCCAGCACCTCAAGCGGTCTGACCGGGGAGCTGTTTTTT. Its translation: CASTSSGLTGELFF.

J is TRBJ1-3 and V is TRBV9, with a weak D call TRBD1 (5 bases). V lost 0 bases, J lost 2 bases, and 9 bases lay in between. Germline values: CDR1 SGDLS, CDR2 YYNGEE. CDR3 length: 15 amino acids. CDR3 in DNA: TGTGCCAGCAGCGTAGATGGGGGTACTGGAAACACCATATATTTT. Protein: CASSVDGGTGNTIYF.

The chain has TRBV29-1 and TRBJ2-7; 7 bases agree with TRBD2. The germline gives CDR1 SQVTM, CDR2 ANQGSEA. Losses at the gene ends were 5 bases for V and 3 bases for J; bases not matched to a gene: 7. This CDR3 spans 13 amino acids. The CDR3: CSVTSVNHYEQYF. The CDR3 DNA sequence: TGCAGCGTTACTAGCGTAAACCACTACGAGCAGTACTTC.

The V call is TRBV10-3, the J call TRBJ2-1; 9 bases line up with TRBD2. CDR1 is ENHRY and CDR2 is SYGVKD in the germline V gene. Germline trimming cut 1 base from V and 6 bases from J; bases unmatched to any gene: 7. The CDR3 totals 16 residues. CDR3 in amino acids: CAISEWLAGARNEQFF. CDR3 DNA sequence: TGTGCCATCAGTGAGTGGTTAGCGGGAGCGCGCAATGAGCAGTTCTTC.

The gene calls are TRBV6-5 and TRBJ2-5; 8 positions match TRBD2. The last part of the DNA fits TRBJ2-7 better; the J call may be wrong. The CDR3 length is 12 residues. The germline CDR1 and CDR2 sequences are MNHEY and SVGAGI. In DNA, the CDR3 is TGTGCCAGCAGCGGGGGGGGGTACGAGCAGTACTTC. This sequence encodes CASSGGGYEQYF.

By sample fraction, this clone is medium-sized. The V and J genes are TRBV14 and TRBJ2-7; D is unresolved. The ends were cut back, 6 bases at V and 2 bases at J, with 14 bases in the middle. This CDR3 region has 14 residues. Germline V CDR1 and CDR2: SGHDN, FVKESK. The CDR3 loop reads CASRQQGSPYEQYF. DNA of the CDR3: TGTGCCAGCAGACAACAAGGGTCTCCCTACGAGCAGTACTTC.

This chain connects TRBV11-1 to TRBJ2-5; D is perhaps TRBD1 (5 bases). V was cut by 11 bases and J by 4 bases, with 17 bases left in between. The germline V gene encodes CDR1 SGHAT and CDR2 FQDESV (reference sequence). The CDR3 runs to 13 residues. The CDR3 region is CAGAELGGETQYF. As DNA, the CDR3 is TGTGCCGGGGCGGAACTCGGCGGAGAGACCCAGTACTTC. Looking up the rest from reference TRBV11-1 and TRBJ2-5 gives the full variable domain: EAEVAQSPRYKITEKSQAVAFWCDPISGHATLYWYRQILGQGPELLVQFQDESVVDDSQLPKDRFSAERLKGVDSTLKIQPAELGDSAMYLCAGAELGGETQYFGPGTRLLVL.

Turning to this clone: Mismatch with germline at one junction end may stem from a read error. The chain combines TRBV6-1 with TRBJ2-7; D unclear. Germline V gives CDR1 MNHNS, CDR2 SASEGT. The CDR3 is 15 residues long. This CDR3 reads CASSEGVGFSYEQYF. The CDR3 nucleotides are TGTGCCAGCAGCGAAGGCGTCGGCTTCTCCTACGAGCAGTACTTC.

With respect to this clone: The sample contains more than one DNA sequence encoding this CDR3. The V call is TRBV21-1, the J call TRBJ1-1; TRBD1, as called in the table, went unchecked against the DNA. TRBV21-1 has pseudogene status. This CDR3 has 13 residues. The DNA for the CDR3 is TGTGCCAGCAGCAAAGTTTGGCACACTGAAGCTTTCTTT. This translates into CASSKVWHTEAFF.

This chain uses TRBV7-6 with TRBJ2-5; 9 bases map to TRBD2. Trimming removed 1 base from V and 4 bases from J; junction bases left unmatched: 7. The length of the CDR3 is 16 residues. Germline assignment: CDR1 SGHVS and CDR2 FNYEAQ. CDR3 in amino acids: CASSLEAGGPGETQYF. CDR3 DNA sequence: TGTGCCAGCAGCTTAGAGGCGGGAGGGCCGGGAGAGACCCAGTACTTC.

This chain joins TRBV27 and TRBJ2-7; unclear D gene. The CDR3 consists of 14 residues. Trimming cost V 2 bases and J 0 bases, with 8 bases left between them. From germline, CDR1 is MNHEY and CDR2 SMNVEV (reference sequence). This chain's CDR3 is CASSLTVSSYEQYF. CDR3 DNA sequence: TGTGCCAGCAGTTTAACAGTAAGCTCCTACGAGCAGTACTTC.

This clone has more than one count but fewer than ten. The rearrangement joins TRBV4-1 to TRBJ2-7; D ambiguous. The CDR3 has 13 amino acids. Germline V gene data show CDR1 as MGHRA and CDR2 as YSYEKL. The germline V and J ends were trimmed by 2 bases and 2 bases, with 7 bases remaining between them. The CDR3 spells CASSQSPAYEQYF. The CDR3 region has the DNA TGCGCCAGCAGCCAATCCCCGGCCTACGAGCAGTACTTC.

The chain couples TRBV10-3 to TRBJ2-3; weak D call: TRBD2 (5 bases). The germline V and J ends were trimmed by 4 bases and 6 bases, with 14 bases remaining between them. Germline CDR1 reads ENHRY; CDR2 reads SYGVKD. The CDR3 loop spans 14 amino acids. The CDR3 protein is CAISVGGPGDTQYF. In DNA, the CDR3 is TGTGCCATCAGTGTTGGCGGGCCGGGGGATACGCAGTATTTT.

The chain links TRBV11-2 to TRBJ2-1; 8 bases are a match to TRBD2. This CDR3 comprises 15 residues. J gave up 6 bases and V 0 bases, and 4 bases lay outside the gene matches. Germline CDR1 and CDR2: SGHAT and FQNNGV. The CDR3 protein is CASSLDSGSSNEQFF. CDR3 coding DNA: TGTGCCAGCAGCTTAGACAGCGGGAGTAGCAATGAGCAGTTCTTC.

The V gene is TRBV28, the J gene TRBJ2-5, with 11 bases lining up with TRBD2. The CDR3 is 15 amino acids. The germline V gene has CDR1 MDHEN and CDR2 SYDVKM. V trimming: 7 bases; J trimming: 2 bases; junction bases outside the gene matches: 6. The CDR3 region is CASTRGLAVQETQYF. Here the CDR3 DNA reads TGTGCCAGCACCCGGGGACTAGCGGTACAAGAGACCCAGTACTTC. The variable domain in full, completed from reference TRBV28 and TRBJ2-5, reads DVKVTQSSRYLVKRTGEKVFLECVQDMDHENMFWYRQDPGLGLRLIYFSYDVKMKEKGDIPEGYSVSREKKERFSLILESASTNQTSMYLCASTRGLAVQETQYFGPGTRLLVL.

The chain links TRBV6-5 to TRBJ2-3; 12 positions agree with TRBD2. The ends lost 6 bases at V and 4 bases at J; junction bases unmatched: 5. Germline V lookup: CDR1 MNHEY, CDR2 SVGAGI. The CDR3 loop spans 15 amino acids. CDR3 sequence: CASSLLAGGSDTQYF. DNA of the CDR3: TGTGCCAGCAGCCTACTAGCGGGAGGATCAGATACGCAGTATTTT.

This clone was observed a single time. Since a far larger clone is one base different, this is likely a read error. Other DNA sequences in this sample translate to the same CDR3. The CDR3 loop reads CASSPYTTYEQYF. CDR3 sequence (DNA): TGTGCCAGCAGCCCCTACACGACCTACGAGCAGTACTTC. This sequence joins TRBV5-4 and TRBJ2-7; D unclear. The CDR3 has 13 residues. The V and J ends lost 4 bases and 2 bases respectively, with 10 bases between them. Germline V gene data show CDR1 as SGHNT and CDR2 as YYREEE (reference sequence).

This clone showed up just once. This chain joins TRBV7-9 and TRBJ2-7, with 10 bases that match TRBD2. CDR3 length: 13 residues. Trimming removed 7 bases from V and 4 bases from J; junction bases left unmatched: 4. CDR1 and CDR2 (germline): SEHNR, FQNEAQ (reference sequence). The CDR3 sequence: CASKAGGGYEQYF. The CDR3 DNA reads TGTGCCAGCAAAGCGGGAGGGGGGTACGAGCAGTACTTC.

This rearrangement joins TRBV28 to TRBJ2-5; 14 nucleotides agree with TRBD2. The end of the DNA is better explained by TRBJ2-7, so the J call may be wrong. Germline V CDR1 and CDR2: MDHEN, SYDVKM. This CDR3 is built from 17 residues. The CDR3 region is CASSFDPGTSGSLEQYF. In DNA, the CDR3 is TGTGCCAGCAGCTTCGACCCTGGGACTAGCGGGAGTCTCGAGCAGTACTTC.

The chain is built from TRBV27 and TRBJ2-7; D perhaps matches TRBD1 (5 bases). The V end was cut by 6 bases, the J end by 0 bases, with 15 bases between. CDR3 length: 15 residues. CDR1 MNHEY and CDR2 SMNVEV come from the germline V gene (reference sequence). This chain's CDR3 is CASSLSWGTSYEQYF. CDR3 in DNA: TGTGCCAGCAGCTTGAGCTGGGGCACCTCCTACGAGCAGTACTTC.

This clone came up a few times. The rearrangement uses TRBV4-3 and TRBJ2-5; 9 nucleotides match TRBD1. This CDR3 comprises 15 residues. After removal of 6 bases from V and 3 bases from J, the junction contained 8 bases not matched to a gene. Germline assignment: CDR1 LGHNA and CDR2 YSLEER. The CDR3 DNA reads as TGCGCCAGCAGGCCCGGGACAGGGTTAAAAGAGACCCAGTACTTC. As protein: CASRPGTGLKETQYF.

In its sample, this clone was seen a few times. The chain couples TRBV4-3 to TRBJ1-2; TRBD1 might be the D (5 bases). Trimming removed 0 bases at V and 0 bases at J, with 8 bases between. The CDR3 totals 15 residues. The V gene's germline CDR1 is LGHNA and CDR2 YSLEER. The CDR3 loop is CASSQDRGANYGYTF. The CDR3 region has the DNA TGCGCCAGCAGCCAAGATCGGGGGGCTAACTATGGCTACACCTTC.